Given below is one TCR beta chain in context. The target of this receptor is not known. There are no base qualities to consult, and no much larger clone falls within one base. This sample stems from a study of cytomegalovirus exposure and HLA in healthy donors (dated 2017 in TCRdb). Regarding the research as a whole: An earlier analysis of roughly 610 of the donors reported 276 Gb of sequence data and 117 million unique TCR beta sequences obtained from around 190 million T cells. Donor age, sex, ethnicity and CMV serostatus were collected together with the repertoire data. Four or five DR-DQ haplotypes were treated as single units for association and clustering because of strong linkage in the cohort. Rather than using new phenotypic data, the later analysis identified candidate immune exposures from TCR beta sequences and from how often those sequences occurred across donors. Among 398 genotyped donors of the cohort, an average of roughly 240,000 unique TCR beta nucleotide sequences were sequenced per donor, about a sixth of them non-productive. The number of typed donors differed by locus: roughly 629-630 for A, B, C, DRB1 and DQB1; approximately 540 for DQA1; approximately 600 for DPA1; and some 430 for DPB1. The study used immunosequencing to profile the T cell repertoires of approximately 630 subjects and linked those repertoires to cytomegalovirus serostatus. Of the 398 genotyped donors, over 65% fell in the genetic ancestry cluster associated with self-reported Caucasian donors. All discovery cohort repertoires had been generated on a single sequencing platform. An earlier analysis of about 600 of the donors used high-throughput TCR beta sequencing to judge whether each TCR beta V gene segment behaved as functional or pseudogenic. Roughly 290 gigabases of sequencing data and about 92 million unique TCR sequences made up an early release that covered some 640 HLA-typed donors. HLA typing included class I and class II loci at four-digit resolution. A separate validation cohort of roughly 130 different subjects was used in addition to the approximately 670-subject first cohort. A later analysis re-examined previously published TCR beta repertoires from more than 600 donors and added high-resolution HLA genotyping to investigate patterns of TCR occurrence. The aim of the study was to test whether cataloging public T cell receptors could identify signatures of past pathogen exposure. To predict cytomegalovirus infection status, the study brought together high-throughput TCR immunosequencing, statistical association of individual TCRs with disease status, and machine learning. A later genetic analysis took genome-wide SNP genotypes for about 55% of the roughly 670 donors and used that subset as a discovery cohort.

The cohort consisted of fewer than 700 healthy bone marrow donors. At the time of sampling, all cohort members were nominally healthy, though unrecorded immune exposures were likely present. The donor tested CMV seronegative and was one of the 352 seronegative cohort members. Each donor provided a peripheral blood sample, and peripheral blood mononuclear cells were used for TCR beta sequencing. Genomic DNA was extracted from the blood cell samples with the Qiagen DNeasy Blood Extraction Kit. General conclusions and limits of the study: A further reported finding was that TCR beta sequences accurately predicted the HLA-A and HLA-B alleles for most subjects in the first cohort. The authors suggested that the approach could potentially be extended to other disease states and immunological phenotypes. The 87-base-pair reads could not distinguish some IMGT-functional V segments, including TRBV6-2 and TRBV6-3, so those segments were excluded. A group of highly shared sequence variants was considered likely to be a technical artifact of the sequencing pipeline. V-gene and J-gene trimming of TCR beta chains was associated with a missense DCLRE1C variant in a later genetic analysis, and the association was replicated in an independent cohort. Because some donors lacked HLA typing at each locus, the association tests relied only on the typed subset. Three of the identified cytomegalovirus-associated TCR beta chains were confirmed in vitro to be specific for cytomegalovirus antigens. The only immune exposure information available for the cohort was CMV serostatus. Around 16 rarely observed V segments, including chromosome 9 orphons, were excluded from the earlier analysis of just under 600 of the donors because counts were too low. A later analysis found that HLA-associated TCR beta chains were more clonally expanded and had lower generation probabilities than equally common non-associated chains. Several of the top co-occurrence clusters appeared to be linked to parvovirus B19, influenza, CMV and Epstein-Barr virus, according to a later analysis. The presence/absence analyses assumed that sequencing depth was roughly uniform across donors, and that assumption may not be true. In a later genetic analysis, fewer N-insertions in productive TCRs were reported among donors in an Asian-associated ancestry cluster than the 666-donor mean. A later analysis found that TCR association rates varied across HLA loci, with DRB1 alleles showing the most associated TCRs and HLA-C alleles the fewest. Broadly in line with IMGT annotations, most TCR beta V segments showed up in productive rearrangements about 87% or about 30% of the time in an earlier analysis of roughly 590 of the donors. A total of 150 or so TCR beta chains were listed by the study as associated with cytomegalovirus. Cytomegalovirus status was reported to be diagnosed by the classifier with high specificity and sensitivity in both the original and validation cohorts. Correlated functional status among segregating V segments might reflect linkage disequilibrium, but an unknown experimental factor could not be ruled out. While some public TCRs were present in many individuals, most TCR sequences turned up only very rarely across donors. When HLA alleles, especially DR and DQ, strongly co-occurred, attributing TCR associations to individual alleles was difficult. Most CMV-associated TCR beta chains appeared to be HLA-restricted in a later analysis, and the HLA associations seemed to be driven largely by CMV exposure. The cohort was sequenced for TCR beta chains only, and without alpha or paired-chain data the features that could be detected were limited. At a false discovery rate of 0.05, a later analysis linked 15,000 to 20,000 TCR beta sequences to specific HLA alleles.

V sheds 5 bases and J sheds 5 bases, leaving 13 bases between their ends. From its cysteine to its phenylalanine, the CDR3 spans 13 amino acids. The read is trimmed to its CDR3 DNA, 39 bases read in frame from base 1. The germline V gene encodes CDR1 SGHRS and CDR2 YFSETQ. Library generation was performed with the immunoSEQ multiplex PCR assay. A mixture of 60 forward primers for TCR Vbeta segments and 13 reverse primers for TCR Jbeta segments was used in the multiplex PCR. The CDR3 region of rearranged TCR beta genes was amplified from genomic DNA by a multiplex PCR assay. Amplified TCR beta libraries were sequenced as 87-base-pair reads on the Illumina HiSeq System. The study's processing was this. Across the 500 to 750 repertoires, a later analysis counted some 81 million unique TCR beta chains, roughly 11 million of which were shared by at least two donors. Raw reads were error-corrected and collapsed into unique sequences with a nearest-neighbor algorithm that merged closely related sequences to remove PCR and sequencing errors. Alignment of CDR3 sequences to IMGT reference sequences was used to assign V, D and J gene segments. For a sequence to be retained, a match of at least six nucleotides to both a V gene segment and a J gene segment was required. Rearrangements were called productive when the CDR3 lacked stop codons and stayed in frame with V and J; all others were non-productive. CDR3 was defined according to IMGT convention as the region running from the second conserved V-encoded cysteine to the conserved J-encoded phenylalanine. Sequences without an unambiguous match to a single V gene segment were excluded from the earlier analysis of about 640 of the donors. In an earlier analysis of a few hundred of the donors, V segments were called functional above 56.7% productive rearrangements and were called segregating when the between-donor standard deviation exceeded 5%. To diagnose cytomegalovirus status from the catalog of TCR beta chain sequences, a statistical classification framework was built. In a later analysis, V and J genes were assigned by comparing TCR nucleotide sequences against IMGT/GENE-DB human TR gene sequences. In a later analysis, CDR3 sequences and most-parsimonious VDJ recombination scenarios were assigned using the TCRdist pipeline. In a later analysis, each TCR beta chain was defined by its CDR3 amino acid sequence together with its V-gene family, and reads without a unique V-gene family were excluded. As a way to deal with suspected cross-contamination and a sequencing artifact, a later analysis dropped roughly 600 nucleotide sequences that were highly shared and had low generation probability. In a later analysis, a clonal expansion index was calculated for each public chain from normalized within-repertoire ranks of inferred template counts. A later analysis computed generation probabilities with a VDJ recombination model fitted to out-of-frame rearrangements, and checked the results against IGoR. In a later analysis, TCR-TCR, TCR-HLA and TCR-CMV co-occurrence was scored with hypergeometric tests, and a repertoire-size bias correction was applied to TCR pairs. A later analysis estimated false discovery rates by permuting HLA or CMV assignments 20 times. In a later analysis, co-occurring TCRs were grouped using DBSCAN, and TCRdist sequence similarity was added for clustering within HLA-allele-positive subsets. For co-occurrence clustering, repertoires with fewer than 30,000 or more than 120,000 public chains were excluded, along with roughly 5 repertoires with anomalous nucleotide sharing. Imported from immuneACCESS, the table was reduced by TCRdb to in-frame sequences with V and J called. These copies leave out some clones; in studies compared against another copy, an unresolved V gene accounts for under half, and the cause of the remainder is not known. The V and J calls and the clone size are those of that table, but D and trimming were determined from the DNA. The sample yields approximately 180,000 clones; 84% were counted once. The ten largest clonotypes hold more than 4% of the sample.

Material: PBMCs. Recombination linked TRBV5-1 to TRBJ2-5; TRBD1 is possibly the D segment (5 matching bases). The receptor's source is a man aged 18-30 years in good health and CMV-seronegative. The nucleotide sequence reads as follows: TGCGCCAGCAGAACAGGAGAGAGGGAGACCCAGTACTTC. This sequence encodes CASRTGERETQYF. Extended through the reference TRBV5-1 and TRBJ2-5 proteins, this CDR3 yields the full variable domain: KAGVTQTPRYLIKTRGQQVTLSCSPISGHRSVSWYQQTPGQGLQFLFEYFSETQRNKGNFPGRFSGRQFSNSRSEMNVSTLELGDSALYLCASRTGERETQYFGPGTRLLVL.